This T cell receptor beta chain comes out of a study of T cell repertoires in cytomegalovirus infection. Study-wide background: Both CMV infection and a matching HLA type were indicated by public TCR beta signatures.

This clonotype was seen ten or more times. Its antigen remains unknown. Trimming shortened V by 5 bases and J by 4 bases, and 6 bases separated the two germline ends. The germline V gene encodes CDR1 SGHDT and CDR2 YYEEEE. This CDR3 region has 11 residues. Whole-study findings and limits: Across the ex vivo response, the dominant clonotypes were HLA-C-restricted CMV-specific TCR beta clonotypes. Cumulative public TCR beta family frequency identified CMV carriers with the relevant HLA.

One entry per CDR3 protein results from TCRdb running MiXCR on the reads. The sample has around 440,000 distinct CDR3 sequences; about 11% are singletons. This sequence was found in a human donor in good health (CMV status not recorded). Some clones in this sample may be carry-over from other donors' samples. V usage is TRBV5-6 and J usage is TRBJ1-1, with D uncertain. Sequencing was performed on PBMCs. The CDR3 coding sequence is TGTGCCAGCAGTTCGGCCACTGAAGCTTTCTTT. This sequence encodes CASSSATEAFF.